This T cell receptor (beta chain) was sequenced for a study of blood T cell repertoires in COVID-19. Assay used: immunoSEQ multiplex PCR; TCRdb lists only in-frame clones, some missing. The profile shows approximately 270,000 clones, about 91% of them singletons. There are 15 residues in the CDR3. Germline CDR1 is SGHKS and CDR2 is YYEKEE (reference sequence). V shed 1 base and J shed 7 bases, with 15 bases lying between them. Material for sequencing was peripheral blood. The sequence was collected from a woman in her thirties with COVID-19, enrolled during active disease. The chain recombines TRBV5-5 with TRBJ1-3; tentative D call: TRBD1 (5 bases). The CDR3 loop reads CASSLWQGSWNTIYF. Here the CDR3 DNA reads TGTGCCAGCAGCTTGTGGCAGGGTTCATGGAACACCATATATTTT.